A single sample is the source of the 10 T cell receptor beta chains below, sequenced in a study of tumor-infiltrating lymphocytes in primary liver carcinoma. Each 20-30 mg portion of unsorted bulk tissue served as the source for co-extraction of RNA and DNA. TCR beta cDNA was prepared out of roughly 500 ng total RNA by means of a constant-region primer. Modified slightly, ARM-PCR produced TCR beta libraries over three nested multiplex PCR rounds. TRBV1-TRBV30 forward primers paired with a C-beta reverse primer were used in the first two PCR rounds, which ran approximately 11 cycles each. A single record per CDR3 protein comes from TCRdb applying MiXCR to the multiplex PCR reads. The sample has around 32,000 distinct CDR3 sequences, 70% to 80% seen once. Specimen: liver tumor tissue from sampling region 5. This sample's subset: tumor region T5, tumor centre. Receptor source: a man aged 40-55 years with primary liver carcinoma and hepatitis B virus infection.

This clonotype has a single count. One end of the junction is discordant with germline, which a read error may explain. The chain combines TRBV12-3 or TRBV12-4 with TRBJ2-7; tentatively, D is TRBD2 (6 bases). The CDR3 consists of 15 residues. The CDR3 region is CVSSFGTGLFYEQYF. CDR3 bases: TGTGTCAGCAGTTTCGGGACGGGACTTTTCTACGAGCAGTACTTC.

This clonotype has just a few counts. As the CDR3 is not closed by the conserved phenylalanine or tryptophan, this likely results from a read error. The J gene is TRBJ2-7, the V gene TRBV28; D is unclear. The V gene's germline CDR1 is MDHEN and CDR2 SYDVKM. V was pared by 5 bases and J by 6 bases, with 11 bases between. The CDR3 is 12 residues long. Here the CDR3 reads CASSPPIGEQYL. In DNA, the CDR3 is TGTGCCAGCAGTCCGCCAATAGGCGAGCAGTACCTC.

With respect to this clonotype: One end of the junction is discordant with germline, which a read error may explain. The chain combines TRBV6-2 or TRBV6-3 with TRBJ2-1; no clear D gene. This CDR3 has 14 residues. CDR1 is MNHEY, CDR2 SVGEGT, per germline. The CDR3 bases are TGTACCAGCAGTTATATGGCAGCTTACAATGAGCAGTTCTTC. This encodes CTSSYMAAYNEQFF.

About this clonotype itself: The junction departs from the called germline gene at one end, perhaps through a read error. This rearrangement joins TRBV6-5 to TRBJ1-2; no reliable D call. Germline CDR1 MNHEY, CDR2 SVGAGI. There are 11 residues in the CDR3. CDR3: CASMGSEGYTF. The CDR3 region has the DNA TGTGCCAGCATGGGTTCAGAAGGCTACACTTTC.

At least ten counts were recorded for this clonotype. The chain couples TRBV5-1 to TRBJ2-7, with 7 bases lining up with TRBD1. In germline, CDR1 is SGHRS, CDR2 YFSETQ. This CDR3 spans 15 amino acids. Trimming cost V 2 bases and J 4 bases; bases outside gene matches: 9. This CDR3 reads CASSLGQDAIYEQYF. The CDR3 region has the DNA TGCGCCAGCAGCTTAGGACAGGACGCCATTTACGAGCAGTACTTC.

This clonotype was observed at least ten times. V and J are TRBV11-2 and TRBJ2-7; D unresolved. The CDR3 spans 14 residues. V lost 1 base and J 0 bases, leaving 7 bases between the germline ends. Germline V gene lookup returns CDR1 SGHAT and CDR2 FQNNGV. The CDR3 loop is CASSLVLLSYEQYF. In nucleotides, the CDR3 is TGTGCCAGCAGCTTAGTACTCCTCTCCTACGAGCAGTACTTC.

A remark on this clonotype: A much larger clone sits a single nucleotide away, making a read error possible. CDR3 sequence reads: CATSHQLVDGDQPQHF. In DNA, the CDR3 is TGTGCCACCAGTCACCAACTCGTGGATGGGGATCAGCCCCAGCATTTT. V gene TRBV15 combines with J gene TRBJ1-5, with D uncertain. Between the trimmed V and J ends, which lost 6 bases and 5 bases, there was a span of 20 bases. The length of the CDR3 is 16 residues. In germline, CDR1 is LNHNV, CDR2 YYDKDF (reference sequence). Looking up the rest from reference TRBV15 and TRBJ1-5 gives the full variable domain: DAMVIQNPRYQVTQFGKPVTLSCSQTLNHNVMYWYQQKSSQAPKLLFHYYDKDFNNEADTPDNFQSRRPNTSFCFLDIRSPGLGDTAMYLCATSHQLVDGDQPQHFGDGTRLSIL.

Concerning this clonotype: The conserved closing phenylalanine or tryptophan is absent in this CDR3, likely reflecting a read error. This rearrangement joins TRBV4-2 to TRBJ2-3; 7 nucleotides align to TRBD2. CDR1 is LGHNA, CDR2 YNFKEQ, per germline. The CDR3 loop spans 18 amino acids. Here the CDR3 reads CASSQVALLAVATDTQYY. The DNA for the CDR3 is TGTGCTAGCAGCCAAGTGGCGCTTCTAGCGGTAGCGACAGATACGCAGTATTAT.

The rearrangement joins TRBV4-2 to TRBJ2-7; TRBD2 aligns across 16 bases. The junction had 19 bases not matched to a gene; V was cut back by 7 bases and J by 10 bases. This CDR3 contains 18 residues. Germline V gives CDR1 LGHNA, CDR2 YNFKEQ. The CDR3: CASIGKPGLAGGPHGQYF. DNA of the CDR3: TGTGCCAGCATTGGAAAACCGGGACTAGCGGGAGGGCCACACGGCCAGTACTTC.

This clonotype is a singleton in its sample. This rearrangement joins TRBV6-1 to TRBJ2-3; the D gene is possibly TRBD2 (5 bases). V was clipped by 4 bases and J by 5 bases, with 19 bases between them. Germline values: CDR1 MNHNS, CDR2 SASEGT. This CDR3 region has 16 residues. CDR3 nucleotides: TGTGCCAGCAGTGCGCTTGGCGGGTCTATCATAGATACGCAGTATTTT. Protein product: CASSALGGSIIDTQYF.